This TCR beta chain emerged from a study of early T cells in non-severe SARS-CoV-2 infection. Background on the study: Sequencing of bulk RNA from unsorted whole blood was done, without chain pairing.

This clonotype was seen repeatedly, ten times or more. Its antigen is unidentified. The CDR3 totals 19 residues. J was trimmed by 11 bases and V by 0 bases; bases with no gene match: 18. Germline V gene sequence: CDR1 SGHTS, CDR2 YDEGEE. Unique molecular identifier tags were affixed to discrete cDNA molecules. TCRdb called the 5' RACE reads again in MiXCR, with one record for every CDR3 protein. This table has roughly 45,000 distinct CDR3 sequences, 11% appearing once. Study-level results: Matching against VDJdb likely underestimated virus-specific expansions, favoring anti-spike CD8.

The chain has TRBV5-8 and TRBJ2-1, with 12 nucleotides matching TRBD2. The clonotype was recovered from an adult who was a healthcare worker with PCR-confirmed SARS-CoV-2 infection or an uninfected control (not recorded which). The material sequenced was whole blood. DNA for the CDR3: TGTGCCAGCAGCTTGGCCATATGGGATAGACTAGCGGGGGCCAACAAGCAGTTCTTC. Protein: CASSLAIWDRLAGANKQFF.